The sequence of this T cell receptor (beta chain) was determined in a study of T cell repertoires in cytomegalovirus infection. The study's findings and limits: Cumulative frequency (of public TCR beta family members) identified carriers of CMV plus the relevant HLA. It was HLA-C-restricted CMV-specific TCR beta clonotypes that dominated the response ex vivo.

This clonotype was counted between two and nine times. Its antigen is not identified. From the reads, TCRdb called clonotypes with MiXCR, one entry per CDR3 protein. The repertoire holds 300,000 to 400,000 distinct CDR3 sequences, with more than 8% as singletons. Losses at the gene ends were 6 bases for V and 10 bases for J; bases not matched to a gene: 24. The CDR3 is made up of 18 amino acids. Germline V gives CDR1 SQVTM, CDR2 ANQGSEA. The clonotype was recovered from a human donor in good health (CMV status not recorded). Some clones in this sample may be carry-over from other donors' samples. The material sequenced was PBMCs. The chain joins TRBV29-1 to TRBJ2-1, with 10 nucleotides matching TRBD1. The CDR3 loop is CSVPGGYDRGLSRYEQFF. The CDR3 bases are TGCAGCGTCCCCGGGGGGTATGACAGGGGGCTTTCGAGATACGAGCAGTTCTTC.